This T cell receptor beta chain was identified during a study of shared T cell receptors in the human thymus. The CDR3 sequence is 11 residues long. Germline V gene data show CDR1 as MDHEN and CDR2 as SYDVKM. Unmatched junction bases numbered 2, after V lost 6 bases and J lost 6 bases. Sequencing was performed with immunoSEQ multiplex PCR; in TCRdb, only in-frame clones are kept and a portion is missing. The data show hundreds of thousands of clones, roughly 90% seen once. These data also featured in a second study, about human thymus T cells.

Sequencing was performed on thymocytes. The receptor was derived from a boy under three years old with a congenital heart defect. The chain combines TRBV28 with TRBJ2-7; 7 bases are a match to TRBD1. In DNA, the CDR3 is TGTGCCAGCAGACACAGGGGCGAGCAGTACTTC. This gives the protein CASRHRGEQYF.